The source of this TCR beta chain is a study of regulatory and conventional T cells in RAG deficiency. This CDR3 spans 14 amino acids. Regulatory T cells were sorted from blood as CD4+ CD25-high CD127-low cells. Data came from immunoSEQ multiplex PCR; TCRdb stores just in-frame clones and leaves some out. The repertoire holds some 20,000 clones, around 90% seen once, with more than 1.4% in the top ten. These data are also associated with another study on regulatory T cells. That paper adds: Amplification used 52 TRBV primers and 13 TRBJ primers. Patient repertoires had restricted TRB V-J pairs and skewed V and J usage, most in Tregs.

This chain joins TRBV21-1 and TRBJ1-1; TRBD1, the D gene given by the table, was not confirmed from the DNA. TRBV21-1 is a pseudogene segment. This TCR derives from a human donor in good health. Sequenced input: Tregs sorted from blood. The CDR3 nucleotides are TGTGCCAGCAGCACGAGGACAGGGGATACTGAAGCTTTCTTT. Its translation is CASSTRTGDTEAFF.